This TCR beta chain was captured by sequencing in a study of T cell responses to AZD1222 COVID-19 vaccine. Study-wide context: Doses given second, at about 4 or about 12 weeks, were pooled.

This table comes from immunoSEQ multiplex PCR, and its TCRdb copy is limited to in-frame clones, with some not included. Of about 110,000 clones listed, 70% to 90% were seen once; the top ten hold about 3.3%. CDR1 KGHSH and CDR2 LQKENI come from the germline V gene. V was shortened by 4 bases and J by 3 bases, with 9 bases between the two germline ends. The CDR3 sequence is 13 residues long. Study-level results: It was only after the peak T cell response that any repertoires were sampled. Donors, mostly white British, included more females; clonal diversity was possibly underestimated.

Worth noting for this clone: Its matching antigen is unknown. The sample has other DNA sequences that encode this CDR3 too.

The chain recombines TRBV18 with TRBJ1-1; perhaps TRBD1 as D (6 bases). This clonotype was obtained from an adult in good health. The sequencing used peripheral blood, collected on day 0 of AZD1222 vaccination. The CDR3 nucleotides read TGTGCCAGCTCACAGGGGGTCGACACTGAAGCTTTCTTT. Translated: CASSQGVDTEAFF.